In its sample, the clone carrying this T cell receptor beta chain was seen a few times. Its antigen is currently unknown. This specimen belongs to a study of T-cell memory formation after mild COVID-19. Study conclusions and caveats: Pre-infection memory held some responding clones, suggesting pre-existing cross-reactive T cells responded.

MiXCR, run by TCRdb on the 5' RACE reads, gives a single entry per CDR3 protein. The sample yields hundreds of thousands of distinct CDR3 sequences, roughly 20% seen once. The germline V gene encodes CDR1 LNHNV and CDR2 YYDKDF (reference sequence). The CDR3 extends over 15 amino acids. V dropped 0 bases and J dropped 6 bases, with 14 bases sitting between them. This chain connects TRBV15 to TRBJ1-1; a possible D gene is TRBD1 (5 bases). This clonotype was obtained from an adult woman who had mild COVID-19 (a few samples of this study predate the infection). Cell type and time point are not known. The specimen was PBMCs or a T cell subset sorted from them (not recorded which). The CDR3 loop is CATSRDSGGVSEAFF. DNA of the CDR3: TGTGCCACCAGCAGAGATTCCGGGGGTGTGTCTGAAGCTTTCTTT.